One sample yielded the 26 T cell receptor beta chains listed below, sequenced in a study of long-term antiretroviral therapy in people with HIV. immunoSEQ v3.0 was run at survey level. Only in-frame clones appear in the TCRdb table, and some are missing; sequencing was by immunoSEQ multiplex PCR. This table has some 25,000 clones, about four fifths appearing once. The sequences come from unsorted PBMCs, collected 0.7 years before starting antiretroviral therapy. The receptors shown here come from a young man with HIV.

CDR3 residues: CASSAGQGSSYEQYF. Written as DNA, the CDR3 is TGTGCCAGCAGCGCCGGACAGGGAAGCTCCTACGAGCAGTACTTC. The chain links TRBV9 to TRBJ2-5, with 8 bases lining up with TRBD1. The DNA end is a closer match to TRBJ2-7, so the J assignment may be wrong. This CDR3 comprises 15 residues. Per the germline V gene, CDR1 is SGDLS and CDR2 is YYNGEE.

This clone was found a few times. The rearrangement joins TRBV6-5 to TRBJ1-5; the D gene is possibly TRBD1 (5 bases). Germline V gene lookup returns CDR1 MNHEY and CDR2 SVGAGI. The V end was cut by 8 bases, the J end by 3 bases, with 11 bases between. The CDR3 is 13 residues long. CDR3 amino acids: CASGAALNQPQHF. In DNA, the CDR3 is TGTGCCAGCGGGGCCGCACTCAATCAGCCCCAGCATTTT.

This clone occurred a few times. CDR3 sequence reads: CASSLTGANVLTF. Written as DNA, the CDR3 is TGTGCCAGCAGTTTAACTGGGGCCAACGTCCTGACTTTC. The genes are TRBV27 and TRBJ2-6; D gene ambiguous. Trimming pared 2 bases from V and 2 bases from J, leaving 1 base between. The germline V gene encodes CDR1 MNHEY and CDR2 SMNVEV (reference sequence). The CDR3 is 13 residues long.

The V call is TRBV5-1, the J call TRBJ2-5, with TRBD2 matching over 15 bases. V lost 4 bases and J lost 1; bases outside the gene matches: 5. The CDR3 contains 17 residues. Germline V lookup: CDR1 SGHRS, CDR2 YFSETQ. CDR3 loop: CASSRGLAGGLQETQYF. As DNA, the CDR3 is TGCGCCAGCAGCAGGGGACTAGCGGGGGGCCTCCAAGAGACCCAGTACTTC.

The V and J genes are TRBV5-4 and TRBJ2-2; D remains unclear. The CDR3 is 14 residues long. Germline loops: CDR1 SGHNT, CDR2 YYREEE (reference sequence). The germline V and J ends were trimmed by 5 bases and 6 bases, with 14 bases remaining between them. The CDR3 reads CASSAGLSAGELFF. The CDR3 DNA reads TGTGCCAGCAGTGCCGGGTTGAGCGCCGGGGAGCTGTTTTTT.

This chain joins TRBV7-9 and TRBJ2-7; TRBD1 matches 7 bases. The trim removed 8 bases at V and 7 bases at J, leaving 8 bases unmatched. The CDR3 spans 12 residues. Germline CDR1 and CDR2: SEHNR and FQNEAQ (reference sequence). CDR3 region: CASSDRVGEQYF. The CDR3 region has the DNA TGTGCCAGCTCAGACAGGGTGGGGGAGCAGTACTTC. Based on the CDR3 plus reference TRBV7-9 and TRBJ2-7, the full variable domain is DTGVSQNPRHKITKRGQNVTFRCDPISEHNRLYWYRQTLGQGPEFLTYFQNEAQLEKSRLLSDRFSAERPKGSFSTLEIQRTEQGDSAMYLCASSDRVGEQYFGPGTRLTVT.

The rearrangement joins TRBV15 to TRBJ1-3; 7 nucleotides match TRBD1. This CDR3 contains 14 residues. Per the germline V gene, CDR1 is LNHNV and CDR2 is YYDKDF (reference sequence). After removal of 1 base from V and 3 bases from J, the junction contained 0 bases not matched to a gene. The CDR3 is CATSRGDSGNTIYF. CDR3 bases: TGTGCCACCAGCAGAGGGGACAGTGGAAACACCATATATTTT.

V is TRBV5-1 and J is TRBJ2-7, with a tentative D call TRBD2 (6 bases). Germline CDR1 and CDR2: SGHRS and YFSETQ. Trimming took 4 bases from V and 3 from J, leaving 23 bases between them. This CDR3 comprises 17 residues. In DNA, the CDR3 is TGCGCCAGCAGCATTTCCGGGACTCTCAAGGCTGGCTACGAGCAGTACTTC. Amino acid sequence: CASSISGTLKAGYEQYF.

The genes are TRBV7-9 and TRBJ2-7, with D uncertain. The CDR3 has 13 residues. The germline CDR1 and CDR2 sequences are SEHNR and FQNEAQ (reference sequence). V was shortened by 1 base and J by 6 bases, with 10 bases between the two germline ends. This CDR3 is CASSLGNLGEQYF. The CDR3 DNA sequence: TGTGCCAGCAGCTTAGGTAACCTGGGCGAGCAGTACTTC.

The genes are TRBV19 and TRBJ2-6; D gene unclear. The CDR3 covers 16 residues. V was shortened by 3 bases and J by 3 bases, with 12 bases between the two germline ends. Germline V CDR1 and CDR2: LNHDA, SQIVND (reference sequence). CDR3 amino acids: CASSILTGGGANVLTF. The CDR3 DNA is TGTGCCAGTAGTATCCTGACCGGTGGTGGGGCCAACGTCCTGACTTTC. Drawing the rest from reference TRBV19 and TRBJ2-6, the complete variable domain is DGGITQSPKYLFRKEGQNVTLSCEQNLNHDAMYWYRQDPGQGLRLIYYSQIVNDFQKGDIAEGYSVSREKKESFPLTVTSAQKNPTAFYLCASSILTGGGANVLTFGAGSRLTVL.

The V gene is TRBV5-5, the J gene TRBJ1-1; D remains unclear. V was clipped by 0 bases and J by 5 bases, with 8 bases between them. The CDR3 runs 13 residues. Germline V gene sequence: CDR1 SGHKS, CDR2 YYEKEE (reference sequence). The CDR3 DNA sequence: TGTGCCAGCAGCTTGGGCCGAGGGACTGAAGCTTTCTTT. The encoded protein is CASSLGRGTEAFF.

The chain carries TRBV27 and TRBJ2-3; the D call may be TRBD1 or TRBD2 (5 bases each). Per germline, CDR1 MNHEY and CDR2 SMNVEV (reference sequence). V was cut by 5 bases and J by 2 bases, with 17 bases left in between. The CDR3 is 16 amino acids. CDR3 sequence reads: CASSPYLGDPTDTQYF. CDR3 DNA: TGTGCCAGCAGTCCATACTTGGGGGATCCCACAGATACGCAGTATTTT.

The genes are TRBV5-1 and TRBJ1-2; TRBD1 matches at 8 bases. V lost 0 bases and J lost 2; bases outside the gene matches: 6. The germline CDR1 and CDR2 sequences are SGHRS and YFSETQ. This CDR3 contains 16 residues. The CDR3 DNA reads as TGCGCCAGCAGCTTGGCGGGACAGGCCCTAAACTATGGCTACACCTTC. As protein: CASSLAGQALNYGYTF.

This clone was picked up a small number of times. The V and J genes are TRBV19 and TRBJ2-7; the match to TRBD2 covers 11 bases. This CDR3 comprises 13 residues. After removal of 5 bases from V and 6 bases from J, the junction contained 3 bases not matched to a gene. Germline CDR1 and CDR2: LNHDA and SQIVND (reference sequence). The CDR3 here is CASSLGTSGEQYF. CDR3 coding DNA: TGTGCCAGTAGTCTTGGGACTAGCGGCGAGCAGTACTTC.

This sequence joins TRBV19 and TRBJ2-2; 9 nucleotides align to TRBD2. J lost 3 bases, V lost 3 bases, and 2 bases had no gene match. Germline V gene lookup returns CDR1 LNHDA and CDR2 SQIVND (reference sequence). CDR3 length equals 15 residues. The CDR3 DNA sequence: TGTGCCAGTAGTATGAGCGGGAGGTACACCGGGGAGCTGTTTTTT. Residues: CASSMSGRYTGELFF. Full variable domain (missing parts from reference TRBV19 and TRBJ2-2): DGGITQSPKYLFRKEGQNVTLSCEQNLNHDAMYWYRQDPGQGLRLIYYSQIVNDFQKGDIAEGYSVSREKKESFPLTVTSAQKNPTAFYLCASSMSGRYTGELFFGEGSRLTVL.

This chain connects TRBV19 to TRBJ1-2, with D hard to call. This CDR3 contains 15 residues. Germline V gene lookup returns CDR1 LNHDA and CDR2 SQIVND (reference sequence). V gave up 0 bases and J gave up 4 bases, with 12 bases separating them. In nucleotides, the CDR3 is TGTGCCAGTAGTATAGACCACCGGGAATCCTATGGCTACACCTTC. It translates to CASSIDHRESYGYTF.

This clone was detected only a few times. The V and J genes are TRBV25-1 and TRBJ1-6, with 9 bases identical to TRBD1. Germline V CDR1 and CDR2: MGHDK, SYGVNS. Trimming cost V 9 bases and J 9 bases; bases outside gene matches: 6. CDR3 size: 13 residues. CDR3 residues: CASAEQGASPLHF. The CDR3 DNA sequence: TGTGCCAGTGCGGAACAGGGGGCTTCACCCCTCCACTTT.

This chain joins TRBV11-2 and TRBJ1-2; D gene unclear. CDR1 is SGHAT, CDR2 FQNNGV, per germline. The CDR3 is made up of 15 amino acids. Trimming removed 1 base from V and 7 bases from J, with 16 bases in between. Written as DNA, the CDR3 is TGTGCCAGCAGCTTAGGTCCCCAGTGGGAGAGTGGCTACACCTTC. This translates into CASSLGPQWESGYTF.

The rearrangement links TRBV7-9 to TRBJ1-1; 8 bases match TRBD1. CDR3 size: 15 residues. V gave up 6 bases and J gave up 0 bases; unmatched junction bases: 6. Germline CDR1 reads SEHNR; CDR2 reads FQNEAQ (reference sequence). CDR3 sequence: CASRPKDRVNTEAFF. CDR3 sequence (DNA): TGTGCCAGCAGACCCAAGGACAGGGTGAACACTGAAGCTTTCTTT.

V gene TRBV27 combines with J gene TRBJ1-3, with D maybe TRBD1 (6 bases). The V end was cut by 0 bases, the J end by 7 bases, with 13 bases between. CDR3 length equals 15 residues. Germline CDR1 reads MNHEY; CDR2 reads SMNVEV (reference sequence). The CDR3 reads CASSLSDDRKNTIYF. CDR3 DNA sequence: TGTGCCAGCAGTTTATCGGACGACAGGAAGAACACCATATATTTT.

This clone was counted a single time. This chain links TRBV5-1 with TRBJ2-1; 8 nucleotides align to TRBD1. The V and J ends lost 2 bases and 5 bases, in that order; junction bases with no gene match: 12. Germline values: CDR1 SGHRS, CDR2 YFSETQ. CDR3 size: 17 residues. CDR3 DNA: TGCGCCAGCAGCTTCAGCTCGTGGCAGGGGGCTAACAATGAGCAGTTCTTC. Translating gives CASSFSSWQGANNEQFF.

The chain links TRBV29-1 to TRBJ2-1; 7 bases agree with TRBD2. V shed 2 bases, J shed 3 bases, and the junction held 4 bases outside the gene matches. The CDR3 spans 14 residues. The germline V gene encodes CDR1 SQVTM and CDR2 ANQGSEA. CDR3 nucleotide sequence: TGCAGCGTTGAAAGGGGCGGGGGCTACAATGAGCAGTTCTTC. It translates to CSVERGGGYNEQFF.

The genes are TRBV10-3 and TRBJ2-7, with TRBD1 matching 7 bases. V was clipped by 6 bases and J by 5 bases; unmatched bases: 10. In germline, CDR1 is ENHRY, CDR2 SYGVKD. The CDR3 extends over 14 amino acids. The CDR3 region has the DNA TGTGCCATCAGGGCGACAGGGTTGGGAAACGAGCAGTACTTC. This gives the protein CAIRATGLGNEQYF.

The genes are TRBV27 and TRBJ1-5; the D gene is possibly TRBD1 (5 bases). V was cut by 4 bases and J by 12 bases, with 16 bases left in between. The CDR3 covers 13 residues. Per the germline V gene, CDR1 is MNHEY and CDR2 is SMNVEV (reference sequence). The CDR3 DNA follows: TGTGCCAGCAGTTGGGGGAGAGGAAGGCTCCAGCATTTT. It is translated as CASSWGRGRLQHF.

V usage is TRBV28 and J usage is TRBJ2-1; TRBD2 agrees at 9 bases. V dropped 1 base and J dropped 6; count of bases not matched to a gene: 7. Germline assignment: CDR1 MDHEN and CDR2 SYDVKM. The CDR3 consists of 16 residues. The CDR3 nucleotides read TGTGCCAGCAGTTTATTACCCAGCGGGGGGCTCAATGAGCAGTTCTTC. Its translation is CASSLLPSGGLNEQFF. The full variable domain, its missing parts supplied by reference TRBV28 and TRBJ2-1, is DVKVTQSSRYLVKRTGEKVFLECVQDMDHENMFWYRQDPGLGLRLIYFSYDVKMKEKGDIPEGYSVSREKKERFSLILESASTNQTSMYLCASSLLPSGGLNEQFFGPGTRLTVL.

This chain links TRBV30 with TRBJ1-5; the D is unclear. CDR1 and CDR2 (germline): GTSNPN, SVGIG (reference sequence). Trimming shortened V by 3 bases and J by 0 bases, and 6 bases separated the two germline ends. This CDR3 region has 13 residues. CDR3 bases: TGTGCCTGGAGCGCCAATAGCAATCAGCCCCAGCATTTT. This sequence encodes CAWSANSNQPQHF.